This TCR beta chain is from a study of post-analysis software for immune sequencing data. This clonotype was seen a few times. Antigen specificity is unknown. Study-wide results and limits: By F measure, samples from a shared preparation batch strongly co-clustered. TRBV5-6, TRBV5-1 and TRBV20-1 belonged to a set of about five TRBV segments that were more frequent in patients than controls. Significantly lower normalized Chao1 diversity was seen in multiple sclerosis patients than in controls.

V lost 2 bases and J 3 bases, leaving 10 bases between the germline ends. Germline V lookup: CDR1 SGHTA, CDR2 FQGNSA. This CDR3 comprises 14 residues. The TCR beta cDNA libraries contained unique molecular identifiers. The authors obtained 500,000 or so cDNA molecules from approximately 1 to 10 million T cells. Via MiXCR, TCRdb re-called the PCR reads, giving one row per CDR3 protein. The data show 350,000 to 450,000 distinct CDR3 sequences, approximately 42% seen once. This TCR was sampled from a girl under 10 years old with multiple sclerosis. This sequence joins TRBV7-2 and TRBJ2-5, with D perhaps assigned TRBD1 or TRBD2 (5 bases each). The sample taken for sequencing was blood. CDR3 bases: TGTGCCAGCAGCTTATACGGGGCAAAAGAGACCCAGTACTTC. Translation: CASSLYGAKETQYF.